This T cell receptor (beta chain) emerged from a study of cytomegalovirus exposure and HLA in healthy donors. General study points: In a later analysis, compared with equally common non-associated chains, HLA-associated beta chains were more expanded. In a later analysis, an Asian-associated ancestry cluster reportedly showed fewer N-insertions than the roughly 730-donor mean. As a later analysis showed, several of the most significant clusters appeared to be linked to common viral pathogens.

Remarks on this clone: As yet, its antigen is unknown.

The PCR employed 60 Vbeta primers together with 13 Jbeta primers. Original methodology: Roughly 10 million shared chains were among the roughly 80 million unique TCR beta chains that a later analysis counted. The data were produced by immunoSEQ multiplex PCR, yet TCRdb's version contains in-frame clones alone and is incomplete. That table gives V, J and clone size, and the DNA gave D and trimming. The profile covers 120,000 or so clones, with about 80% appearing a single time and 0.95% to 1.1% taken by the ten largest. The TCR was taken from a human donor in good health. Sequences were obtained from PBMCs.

The CDR3 here is CASSPGTGNSPLHF. In DNA, the CDR3 is TGTGCCAGCAGTCCCGGGACAGGGAATTCACCCCTCCACTTT. The chain has TRBV6-5 and TRBJ1-6; 9 nucleotides match TRBD1. The CDR3 spans 14 residues. Germline V gene sequence: CDR1 MNHEY, CDR2 SVGAGI. V shed 5 bases and J 7 bases; nucleotides not matched to a gene: 3.